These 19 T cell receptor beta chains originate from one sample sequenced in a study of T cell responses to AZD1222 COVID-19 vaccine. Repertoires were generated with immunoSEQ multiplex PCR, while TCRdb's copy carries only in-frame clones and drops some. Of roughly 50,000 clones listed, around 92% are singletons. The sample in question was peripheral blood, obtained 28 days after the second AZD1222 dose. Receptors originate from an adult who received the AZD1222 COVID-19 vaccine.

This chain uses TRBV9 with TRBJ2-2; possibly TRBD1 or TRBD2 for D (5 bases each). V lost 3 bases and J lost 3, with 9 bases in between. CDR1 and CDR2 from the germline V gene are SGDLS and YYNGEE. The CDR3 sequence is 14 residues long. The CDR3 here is CASSGLGDTGELFF. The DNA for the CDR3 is TGTGCCAGCAGCGGTCTGGGGGACACCGGGGAGCTGTTTTTT.

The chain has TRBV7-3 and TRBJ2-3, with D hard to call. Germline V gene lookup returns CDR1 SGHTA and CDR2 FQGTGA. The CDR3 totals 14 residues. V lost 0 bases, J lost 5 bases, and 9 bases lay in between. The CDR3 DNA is TGTGCCAGCAGCTTAACACGGTCTGTAGATACGCAGTATTTT. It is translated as CASSLTRSVDTQYF.

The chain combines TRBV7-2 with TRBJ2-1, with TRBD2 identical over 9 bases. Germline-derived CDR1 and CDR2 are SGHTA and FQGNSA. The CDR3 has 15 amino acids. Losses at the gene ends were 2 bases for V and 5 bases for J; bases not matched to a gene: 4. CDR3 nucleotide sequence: TGTGCCAGCAGCTTAAGGGTAGCGGGAGACAATGAGCAGTTCTTC. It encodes CASSLRVAGDNEQFF.

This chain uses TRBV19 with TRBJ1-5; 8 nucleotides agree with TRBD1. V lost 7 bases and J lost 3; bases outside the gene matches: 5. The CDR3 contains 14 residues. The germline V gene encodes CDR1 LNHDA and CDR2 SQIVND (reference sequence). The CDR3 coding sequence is TGTGCCAGTACCACAGGGGGTATCAATCAGCCCCAGCATTTT. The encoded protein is CASTTGGINQPQHF.

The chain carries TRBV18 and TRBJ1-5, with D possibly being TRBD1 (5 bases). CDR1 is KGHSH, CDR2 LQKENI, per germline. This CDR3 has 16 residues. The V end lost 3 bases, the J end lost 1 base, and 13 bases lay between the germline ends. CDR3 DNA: TGTGCCAGCTCACCCGGGGCTCCGGCCAGCAATCAGCCCCAGCATTTT. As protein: CASSPGAPASNQPQHF.

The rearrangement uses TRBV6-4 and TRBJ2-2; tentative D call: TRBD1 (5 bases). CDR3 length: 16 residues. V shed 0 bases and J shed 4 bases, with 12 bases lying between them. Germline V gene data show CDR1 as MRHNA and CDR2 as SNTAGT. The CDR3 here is CASSDSNKGFTGELFF. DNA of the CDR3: TGTGCCAGCAGTGACTCGAACAAGGGGTTCACCGGGGAGCTGTTTTTT.

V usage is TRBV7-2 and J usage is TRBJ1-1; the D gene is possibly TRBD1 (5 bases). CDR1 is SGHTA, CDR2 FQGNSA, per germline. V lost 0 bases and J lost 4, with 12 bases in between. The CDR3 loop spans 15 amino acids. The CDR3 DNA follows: TGTGCCAGCAGCTTAGCGTTGGGGGGACCCACTGAAGCTTTCTTT. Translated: CASSLALGGPTEAFF.

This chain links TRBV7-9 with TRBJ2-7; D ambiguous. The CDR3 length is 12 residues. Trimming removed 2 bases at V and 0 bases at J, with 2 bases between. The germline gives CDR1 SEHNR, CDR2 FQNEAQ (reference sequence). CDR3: CASSLHSYEQYF. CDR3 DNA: TGTGCCAGCAGCTTACACTCCTACGAGCAGTACTTC.

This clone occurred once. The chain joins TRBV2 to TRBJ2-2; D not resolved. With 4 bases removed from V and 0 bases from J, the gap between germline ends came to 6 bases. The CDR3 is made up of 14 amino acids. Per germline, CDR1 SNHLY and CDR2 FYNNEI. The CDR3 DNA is TGTGCCAGCAGTGTAGGGTCGAACACCGGGGAGCTGTTTTTT. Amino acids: CASSVGSNTGELFF.

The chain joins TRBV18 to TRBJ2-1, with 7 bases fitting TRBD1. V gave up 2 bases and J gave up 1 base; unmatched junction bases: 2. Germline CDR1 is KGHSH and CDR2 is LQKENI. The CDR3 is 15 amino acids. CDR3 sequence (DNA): TGTGCCAGCTCACCAGGACAGGTTTCCTACAATGAGCAGTTCTTC. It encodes CASSPGQVSYNEQFF. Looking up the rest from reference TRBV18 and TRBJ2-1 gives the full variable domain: NAGVMQNPRHLVRRRGQEARLRCSPMKGHSHVYWYRQLPEEGLKFMVYLQKENIIDESGMPKERFSAEFPKEGPSILRIQQVVRGDSAAYFCASSPGQVSYNEQFFGPGTRLTVL.

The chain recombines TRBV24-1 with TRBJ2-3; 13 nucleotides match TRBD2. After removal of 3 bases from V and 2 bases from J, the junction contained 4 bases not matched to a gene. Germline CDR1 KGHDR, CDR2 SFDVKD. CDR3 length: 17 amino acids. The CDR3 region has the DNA TGTGCCACCAGTGATCCGGGACTAGCGGGGCCCACAGATACGCAGTATTTT. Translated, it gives CATSDPGLAGPTDTQYF.

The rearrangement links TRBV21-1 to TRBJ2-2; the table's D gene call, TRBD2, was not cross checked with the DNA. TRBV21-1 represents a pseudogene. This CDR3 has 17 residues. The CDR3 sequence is CASRIPGLAGNTGELFF. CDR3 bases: TGTGCCAGCCGAATCCCTGGGCTAGCGGGAAACACCGGGGAGCTGTTTTTT.

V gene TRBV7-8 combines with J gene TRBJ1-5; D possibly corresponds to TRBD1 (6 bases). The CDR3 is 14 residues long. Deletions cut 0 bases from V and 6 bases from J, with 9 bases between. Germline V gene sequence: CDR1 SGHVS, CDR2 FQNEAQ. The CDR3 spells CASSLAQGTQPQHF. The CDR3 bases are TGTGCCAGCAGCTTAGCACAGGGTACTCAGCCCCAGCATTTT. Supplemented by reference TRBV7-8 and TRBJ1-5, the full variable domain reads GAGVSQSPRYKVAKRGQDVALRCDPISGHVSLFWYQQALGQGPEFLTYFQNEAQLDKSGLPSDRFFAERPEGSVSTLKIQRTQQEDSAVYLCASSLAQGTQPQHFGDGTRLSIL.

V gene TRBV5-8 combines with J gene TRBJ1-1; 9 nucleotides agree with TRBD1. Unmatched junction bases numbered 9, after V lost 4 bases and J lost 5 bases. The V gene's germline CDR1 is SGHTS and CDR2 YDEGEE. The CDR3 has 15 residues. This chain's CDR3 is CASSLGQGGGTEAFF. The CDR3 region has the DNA TGTGCCAGCAGCCTGGGACAGGGAGGAGGGACTGAAGCTTTCTTT.

This chain's CDR3 is CSVEGGGHEQYF. CDR3 DNA: TGCAGCGTTGAAGGGGGGGGCCACGAGCAGTACTTC. The chain is built from TRBV29-1 and TRBJ2-7; tentative D call: TRBD2 (7 bases). This CDR3 has 12 amino acids. CDR1 SQVTM and CDR2 ANQGSEA come from the germline V gene. Deletions cut 1 base from V and 5 bases from J, with 9 bases between.

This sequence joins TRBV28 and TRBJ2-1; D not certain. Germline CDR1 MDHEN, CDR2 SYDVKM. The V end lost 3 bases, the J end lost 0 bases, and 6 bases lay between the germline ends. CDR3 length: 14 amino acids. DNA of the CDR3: TGTGCCAGCAGTTTTGGTAGCTCCTACAATGAGCAGTTCTTC. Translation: CASSFGSSYNEQFF.

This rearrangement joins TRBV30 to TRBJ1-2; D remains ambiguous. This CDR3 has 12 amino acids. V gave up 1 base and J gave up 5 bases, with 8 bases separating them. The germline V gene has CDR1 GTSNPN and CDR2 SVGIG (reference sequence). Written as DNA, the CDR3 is TGTGCCTGGAGTGCCGGGGAATATGGCTACACCTTC. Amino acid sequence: CAWSAGEYGYTF.

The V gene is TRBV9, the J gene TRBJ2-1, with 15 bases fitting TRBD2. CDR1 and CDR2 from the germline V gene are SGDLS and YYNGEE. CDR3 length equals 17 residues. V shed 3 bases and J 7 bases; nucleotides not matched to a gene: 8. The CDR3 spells CASSAEGLAGGRNEQFF. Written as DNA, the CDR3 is TGTGCCAGCAGCGCCGAGGGACTAGCGGGAGGAAGGAATGAGCAGTTCTTC.

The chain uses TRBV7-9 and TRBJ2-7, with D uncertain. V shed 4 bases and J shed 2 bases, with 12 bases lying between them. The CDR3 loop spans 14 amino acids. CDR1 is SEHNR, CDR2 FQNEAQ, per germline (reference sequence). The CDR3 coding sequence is TGTGCCAGCAGCTCTCAGAGTATCCCCTACGAGCAGTACTTC. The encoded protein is CASSSQSIPYEQYF.